The clone carrying this TCR beta chain was seen only once. Its antigen is still unknown. These data come from a study of cytomegalovirus exposure and HLA in healthy donors. Overall study findings and caveats: There were some public TCRs occurring in many donors, but most TCR sequences were rare. Researchers reported that a few CMV-associated chains were confirmed in vitro as CMV antigen-specific. No immune exposure information besides CMV serostatus was available.

Likely unrecorded immune exposures existed in these nominally healthy donors. In the PCR, 60 Vbeta and 13 Jbeta primers were used. Repertoires were generated with immunoSEQ multiplex PCR, while TCRdb's copy carries only in-frame clones and drops some. The sample has about 150,000 clones, around two thirds seen once. The V gene's germline CDR1 is WNHNN and CDR2 SYGVQD (reference sequence). V was clipped by 5 bases and J by 6 bases; unmatched bases: 14. CDR3 size: 16 residues. The sample consisted of PBMCs. The chain combines TRBV10-1 with TRBJ2-7; the match to TRBD1 covers 9 bases. This sequence originates from a man aged 25 to 40 in good health and CMV-seropositive. The CDR3 DNA reads TGCGCCAGCAGTCCCAACCTGGGACAGGGAATCGTCGAGCAGTACTTC. As protein: CASSPNLGQGIVEQYF.